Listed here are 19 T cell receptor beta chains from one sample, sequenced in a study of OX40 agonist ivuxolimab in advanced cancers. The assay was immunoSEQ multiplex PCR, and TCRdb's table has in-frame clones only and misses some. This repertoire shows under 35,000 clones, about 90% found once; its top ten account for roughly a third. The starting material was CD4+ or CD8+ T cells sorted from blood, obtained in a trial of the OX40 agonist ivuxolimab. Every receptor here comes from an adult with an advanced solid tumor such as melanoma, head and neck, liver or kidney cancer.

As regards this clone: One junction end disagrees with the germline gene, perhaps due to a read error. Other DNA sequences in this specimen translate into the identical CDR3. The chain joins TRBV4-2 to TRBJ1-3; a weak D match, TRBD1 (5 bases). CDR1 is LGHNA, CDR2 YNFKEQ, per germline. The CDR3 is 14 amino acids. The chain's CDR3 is CASSQGRVGNTIYF. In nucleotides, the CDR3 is TGTGCCAGCAGTCAAGGCAGGGTTGGAAACACCATATATTTT.

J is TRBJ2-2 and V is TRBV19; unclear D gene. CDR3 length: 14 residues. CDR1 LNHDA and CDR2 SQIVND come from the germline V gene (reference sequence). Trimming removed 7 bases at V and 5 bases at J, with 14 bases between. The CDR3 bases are TGTGCCAGTAAGGCCCCAGCCCTGACCGGGGAGCTGTTTTTT. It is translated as CASKAPALTGELFF.

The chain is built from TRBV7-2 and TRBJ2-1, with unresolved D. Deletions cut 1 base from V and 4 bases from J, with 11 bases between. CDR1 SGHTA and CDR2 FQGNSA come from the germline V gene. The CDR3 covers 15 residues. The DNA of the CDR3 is TGTGCCAGCAGCTTAGTTAGCATAGAATACAATGAGCAGTTCTTC. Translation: CASSLVSIEYNEQFF. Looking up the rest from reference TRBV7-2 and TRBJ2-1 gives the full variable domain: GAGVSQSPSNKVTEKGKDVELRCDPISGHTALYWYRQSLGQGLEFLIYFQGNSAPDKSGLPSDRFSAERTGGSVSTLTIQRTQQEDSAVYLCASSLVSIEYNEQFFGPGTRLTVL.

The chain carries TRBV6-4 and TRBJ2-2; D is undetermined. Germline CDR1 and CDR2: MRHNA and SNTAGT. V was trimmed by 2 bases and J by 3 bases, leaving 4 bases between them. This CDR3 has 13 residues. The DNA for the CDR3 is TGTGCCAGCAGTGACACGGACACCGGGGAGCTGTTTTTT. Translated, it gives CASSDTDTGELFF.

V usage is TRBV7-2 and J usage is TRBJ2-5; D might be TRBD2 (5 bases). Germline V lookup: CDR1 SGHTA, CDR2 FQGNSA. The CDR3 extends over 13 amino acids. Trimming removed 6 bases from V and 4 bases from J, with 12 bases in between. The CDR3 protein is CASSNDRGETQYF. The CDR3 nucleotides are TGTGCCAGCAGTAATGACCGGGGAGAGACCCAGTACTTC.

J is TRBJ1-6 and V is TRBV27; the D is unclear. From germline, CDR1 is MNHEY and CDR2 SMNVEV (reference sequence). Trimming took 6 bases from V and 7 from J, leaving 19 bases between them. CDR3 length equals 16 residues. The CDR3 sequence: CASSPGETKANSPLHF. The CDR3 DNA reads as TGTGCCAGCAGCCCAGGCGAGACGAAAGCAAATTCACCCCTCCACTTT.

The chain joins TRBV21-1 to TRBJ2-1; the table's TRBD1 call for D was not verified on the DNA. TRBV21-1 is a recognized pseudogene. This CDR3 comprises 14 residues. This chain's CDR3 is CASSSIQGQNEQFF. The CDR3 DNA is TGTGCCAGCAGCAGTATACAGGGGCAGAATGAGCAGTTCTTC.

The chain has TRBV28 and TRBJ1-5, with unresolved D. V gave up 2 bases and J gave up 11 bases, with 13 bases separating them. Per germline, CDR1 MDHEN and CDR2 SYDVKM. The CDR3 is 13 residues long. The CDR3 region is CASSLLSGGSQHF. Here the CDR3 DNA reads TGTGCCAGCAGTTTACTGTCGGGCGGGTCCCAGCATTTT. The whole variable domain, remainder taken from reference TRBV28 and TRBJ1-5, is DVKVTQSSRYLVKRTGEKVFLECVQDMDHENMFWYRQDPGLGLRLIYFSYDVKMKEKGDIPEGYSVSREKKERFSLILESASTNQTSMYLCASSLLSGGSQHFGDGTRLSIL.

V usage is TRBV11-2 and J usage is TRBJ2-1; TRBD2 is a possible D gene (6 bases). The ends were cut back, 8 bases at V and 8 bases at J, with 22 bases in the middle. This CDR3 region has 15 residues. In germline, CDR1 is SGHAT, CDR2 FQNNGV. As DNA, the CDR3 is TGTGCCAGCGGGGGGATGGGACCAGGTCCCGATGAGCAGTTCTTC. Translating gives CASGGMGPGPDEQFF. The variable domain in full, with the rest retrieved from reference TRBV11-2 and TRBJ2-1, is EAGVAQSPRYKIIEKRQSVAFWCNPISGHATLYWYQQILGQGPKLLIQFQNNGVVDDSQLPKDRFSAERLKGVDSTLKIQPAKLEDSAVYLCASGGMGPGPDEQFFGPGTRLTVL.

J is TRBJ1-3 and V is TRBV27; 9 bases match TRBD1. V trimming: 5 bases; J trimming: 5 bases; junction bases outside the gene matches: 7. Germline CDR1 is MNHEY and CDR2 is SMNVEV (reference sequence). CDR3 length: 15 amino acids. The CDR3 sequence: CASSNPGQGRNTIYF. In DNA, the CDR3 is TGTGCCAGCAGTAACCCGGGACAGGGACGAAACACCATATATTTT.

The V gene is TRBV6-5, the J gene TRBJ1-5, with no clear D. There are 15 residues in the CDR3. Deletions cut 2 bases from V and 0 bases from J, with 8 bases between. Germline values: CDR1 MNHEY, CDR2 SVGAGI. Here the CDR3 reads CASSYRQDSNQPQHF. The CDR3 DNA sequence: TGTGCCAGCAGTTACCGGCAGGATAGCAATCAGCCCCAGCATTTT.

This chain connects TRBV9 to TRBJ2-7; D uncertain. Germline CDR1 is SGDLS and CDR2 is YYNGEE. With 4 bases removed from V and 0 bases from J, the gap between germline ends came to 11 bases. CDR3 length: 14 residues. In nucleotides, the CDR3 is TGTGCCAGCAGCACAAGCGCTAGCTCCTACGAGCAGTACTTC. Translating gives CASSTSASSYEQYF.

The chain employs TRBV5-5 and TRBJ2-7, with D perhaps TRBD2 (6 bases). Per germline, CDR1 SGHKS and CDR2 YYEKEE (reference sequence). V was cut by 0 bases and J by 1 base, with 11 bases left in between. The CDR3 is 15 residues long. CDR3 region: CASSLDGSGSYEQYF. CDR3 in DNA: TGTGCCAGCAGCTTGGACGGGAGCGGGTCCTACGAGCAGTACTTC. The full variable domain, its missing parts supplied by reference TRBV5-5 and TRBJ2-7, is DAGVTQSPTHLIKTRGQQVTLRCSPISGHKSVSWYQQVLGQGPQFIFQYYEKEERGRGNFPDRFSARQFPNYSSELNVNALLLGDSALYLCASSLDGSGSYEQYFGPGTRLTVT.

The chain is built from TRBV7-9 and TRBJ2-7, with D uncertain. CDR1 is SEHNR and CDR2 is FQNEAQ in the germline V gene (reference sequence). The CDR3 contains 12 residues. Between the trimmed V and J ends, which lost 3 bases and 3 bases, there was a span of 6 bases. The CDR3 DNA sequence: TGTGCCAGCAGCTTTGACATCTACGAGCAGTACTTC. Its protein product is CASSFDIYEQYF.

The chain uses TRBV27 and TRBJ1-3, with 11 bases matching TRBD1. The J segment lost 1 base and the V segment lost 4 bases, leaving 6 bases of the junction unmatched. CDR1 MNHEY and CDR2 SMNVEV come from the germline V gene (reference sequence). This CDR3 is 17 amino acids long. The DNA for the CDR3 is TGTGCCAGCAGTTCCCCGGGACAGGGGGTTTCTGGAAACACCATATATTTT. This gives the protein CASSSPGQGVSGNTIYF.

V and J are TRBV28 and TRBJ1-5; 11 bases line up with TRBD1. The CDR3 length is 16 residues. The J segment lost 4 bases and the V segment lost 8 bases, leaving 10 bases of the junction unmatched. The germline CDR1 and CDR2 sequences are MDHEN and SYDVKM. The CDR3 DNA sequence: TGTGCCAGCGGGGGAATGGACAGGGGGCTTAATCAGCCCCAGCATTTT. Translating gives CASGGMDRGLNQPQHF. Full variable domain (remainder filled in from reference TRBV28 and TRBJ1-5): DVKVTQSSRYLVKRTGEKVFLECVQDMDHENMFWYRQDPGLGLRLIYFSYDVKMKEKGDIPEGYSVSREKKERFSLILESASTNQTSMYLCASGGMDRGLNQPQHFGDGTRLSIL.

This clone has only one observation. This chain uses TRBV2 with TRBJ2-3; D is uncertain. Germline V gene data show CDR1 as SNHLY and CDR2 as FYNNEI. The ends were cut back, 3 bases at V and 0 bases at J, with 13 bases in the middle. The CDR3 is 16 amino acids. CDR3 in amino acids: CASSDGGSPSTDTQYF. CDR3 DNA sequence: TGTGCCAGCAGTGATGGTGGCTCCCCCAGCACAGATACGCAGTATTTT.

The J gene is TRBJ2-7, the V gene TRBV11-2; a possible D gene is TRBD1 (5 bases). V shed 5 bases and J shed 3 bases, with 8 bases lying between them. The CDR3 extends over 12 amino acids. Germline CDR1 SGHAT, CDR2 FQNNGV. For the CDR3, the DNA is TGTGCCAGCAGCGTCCAGGGCTACGAGCAGTACTTC. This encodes CASSVQGYEQYF.

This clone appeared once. CDR3 coding DNA: TGTGCCAGCAGTGACGGAGAGAACACTGAAGCTTTCTTT. Its protein is CASSDGENTEAFF. The V call is TRBV6-4, the J call TRBJ1-1; D gene ambiguous. Trimming stripped 2 bases from V and 1 base from J, with 5 bases between. The CDR3 is made up of 13 amino acids. The germline gives CDR1 MRHNA, CDR2 SNTAGT.